Shown below are 32 T cell receptor beta chains from a single sample sequenced in a study of blood T cell repertoires in COVID-19. Assay used: immunoSEQ multiplex PCR; TCRdb lists only in-frame clones, some missing. The repertoire holds 380,000 or so clones, with about 80% as singletons. The specimen sequenced was peripheral blood. The source is a human donor with acute or convalescent COVID-19. The donor label of this sample is uncertain.

J is TRBJ2-2 and V is TRBV6-5, with D perhaps TRBD1 (7 bases). Germline V gives CDR1 MNHEY, CDR2 SVGAGI. Deletions cut 2 bases from V and 3 bases from J, with 13 bases between. The CDR3 loop spans 16 amino acids. The CDR3 coding sequence is TGTGCCAGCAGTTACGGAGGGGGCTTGGACACCGGGGAGCTGTTTTTT. Its translation: CASSYGGGLDTGELFF.

V usage is TRBV6-6 and J usage is TRBJ1-4; TRBD1 matches at 8 bases. This CDR3 spans 15 amino acids. V was clipped by 6 bases and J by 7 bases; unmatched bases: 10. Germline CDR1 and CDR2: MNHNY and SVGAGI (reference sequence). The CDR3 DNA reads TGTGCCAGCAGCCTAAACAGGGGGGAGGGTGAAAAACTGTTTTTT. It translates to CASSLNRGEGEKLFF.

This rearrangement joins TRBV3-1 (or the pseudogene TRBV3-2) to TRBJ1-1; D not resolved. CDR1 is LGHDT and CDR2 is YNNKEL in the germline V gene (reference sequence). The CDR3 has 13 residues. Deletions cut 4 bases from V and 8 bases from J, with 14 bases between. CDR3: CASSLRGQEEAFF. The CDR3 coding sequence is TGTGCCAGCAGCCTACGAGGGCAGGAAGAAGCTTTCTTT.

V is TRBV10-2 and J is TRBJ1-5; weak D call: TRBD1 (5 bases). CDR1 and CDR2 from the germline V gene are WSHSY and SAAADI. Trimming left V 6 bases short and J 5 bases short, with 14 bases between. This CDR3 is 14 amino acids long. The CDR3 sequence: CASSAHDSYQPQHF. In DNA form, the CDR3 reads TGCGCCAGCAGCGCTCATGACAGCTATCAGCCCCAGCATTTT.

The chain couples TRBV21-1 to TRBJ2-3; the table's D gene call, TRBD2, was not cross checked with the DNA. TRBV21-1 is recorded as a pseudogene. The CDR3 extends over 15 amino acids. As DNA, the CDR3 is TGTGCCAGCAGCAGTACTAGGGCAGGTTCAGATACGCAGTATTTT. It is translated as CASSSTRAGSDTQYF.

This chain links TRBV2 with TRBJ1-4; 8 nucleotides match TRBD1. CDR1 is SNHLY and CDR2 is FYNNEI in the germline V gene. After removal of 6 bases from V and 8 bases from J, the junction contained 11 bases not matched to a gene. This CDR3 region has 15 residues. CDR3 in amino acids: CASRADRGRREKLFF. The DNA for the CDR3 is TGTGCCAGCAGAGCCGACAGGGGACGGCGGGAAAAACTGTTTTTT. Supplemented by reference TRBV2 and TRBJ1-4, the full variable domain reads EPEVTQTPSHQVTQMGQEVILRCVPISNHLYFYWYRQILGQKVEFLVSFYNNEISEKSEIFDDQFSVERPDGSNFTLKIRSTKLEDSAMYFCASRADRGRREKLFFGSGTQLSVL.

The V gene is TRBV5-1, the J gene TRBJ2-1; 10 bases match TRBD2. The germline V gene encodes CDR1 SGHRS and CDR2 YFSETQ. V dropped 2 bases and J dropped 7; count of bases not matched to a gene: 21. The CDR3 loop spans 20 amino acids. The CDR3: CASSFRPDRIAGGPGNEQFF. DNA of the CDR3: TGCGCCAGCAGCTTCCGTCCAGACCGGATAGCGGGGGGACCCGGGAATGAGCAGTTCTTC.

V and J are TRBV3-1 (or the pseudogene TRBV3-2) and TRBJ1-3, with TRBD1 as a possible D gene (6 bases). The V gene's germline CDR1 is LGHDT and CDR2 YNNKEL (reference sequence). The CDR3 has 16 amino acids. Trimming shortened V by 0 bases and J by 5 bases, and 14 bases separated the two germline ends. CDR3 sequence reads: CASSQDGQRKRNTIYF. The CDR3 region has the DNA TGTGCCAGCAGCCAAGATGGACAGCGGAAAAGAAACACCATATATTTT.

The chain uses TRBV7-2 and TRBJ1-2; TRBD1 matches 8 bases. Germline-derived CDR1 and CDR2 are SGHTA and FQGNSA. This CDR3 has 16 residues. With V trimmed by 5 bases and J by 4 bases, 12 bases remained unmatched. CDR3 nucleotides: TGTGCCAGCAGCCCAATGACAGGGGAAACAAGCTATGGCTACACCTTC. Translation gives CASSPMTGETSYGYTF.

This clone was picked up a small number of times. The CDR3 bases are TGTGCCAGTAGATCCGGCGTGGGCAGGGGGGATGATGGCTACACCTTC. This encodes CASRSGVGRGDDGYTF. The chain is built from TRBV19 and TRBJ1-2; 7 bases line up with TRBD1. The trim removed 6 bases at V and 6 bases at J, leaving 16 bases unmatched. The CDR3 extends over 16 amino acids. Germline V gene data show CDR1 as LNHDA and CDR2 as SQIVND (reference sequence).

The V call is TRBV4-1, the J call TRBJ2-7; 10 bases align to TRBD1. J gave up 2 bases and V 4 bases, and 2 bases lay outside the gene matches. Germline CDR1 and CDR2: MGHRA and YSYEKL. The CDR3 has 14 residues. CDR3 in amino acids: CASSRGTGAYEQYF. Written as DNA, the CDR3 is TGCGCCAGCAGCCGCGGGACAGGGGCCTACGAGCAGTACTTC.

The chain recombines TRBV5-6 with TRBJ2-1; TRBD2 aligns across 7 bases. Per germline, CDR1 SGHDT and CDR2 YYEEEE. The ends lost 0 bases at V and 0 bases at J; junction bases unmatched: 0. The CDR3 consists of 15 residues. As DNA, the CDR3 is TGTGCCAGCAGCTTGGGCGGGGGCTCCTACAATGAGCAGTTCTTC. Translating gives CASSLGGGSYNEQFF.

The chain has TRBV5-5 and TRBJ2-5; 12 bases agree with TRBD2. This CDR3 spans 15 amino acids. In germline, CDR1 is SGHKS, CDR2 YYEKEE (reference sequence). Losses at the gene ends were 4 bases for V and 3 bases for J; bases not matched to a gene: 4. The CDR3: CASSPRTSGEETQYF. The CDR3, as DNA: TGTGCCAGCAGCCCTCGGACTAGCGGGGAAGAGACCCAGTACTTC. Drawing the rest from reference TRBV5-5 and TRBJ2-5, the complete variable domain is DAGVTQSPTHLIKTRGQQVTLRCSPISGHKSVSWYQQVLGQGPQFIFQYYEKEERGRGNFPDRFSARQFPNYSSELNVNALLLGDSALYLCASSPRTSGEETQYFGPGTRLLVL.

CDR3 region: CAGARTEAFF. CDR3 sequence (DNA): TGTGCGGGGGCCCGGACTGAAGCTTTCTTT. The rearrangement uses TRBV30 and TRBJ1-1, with D possibly matching TRBD1 (6 bases). Germline V gene data show CDR1 as GTSNPN and CDR2 as SVGIG (reference sequence). There are 10 residues in the CDR3.

This clone has just one count. V usage is TRBV6-5 and J usage is TRBJ2-1; tentatively, D is TRBD2 (5 bases). Trimming pared 0 bases from V and 8 bases from J, leaving 14 bases between. The CDR3 is 15 amino acids. Germline V gene data show CDR1 as MNHEY and CDR2 as SVGAGI. CDR3 in DNA: TGTGCCAGCAGTTACTCGCTAGGAGGTGGCGATGAGCAGTTCTTC. Amino acids: CASSYSLGGGDEQFF.

The rearrangement uses TRBV12-3 or TRBV12-4 and TRBJ1-2; 9 nucleotides match TRBD1. J gave up 6 bases and V 5 bases, and 4 bases lay outside the gene matches. The CDR3 spans 13 residues. The CDR3 DNA sequence: TGTGCCAGCAGTAAGAGACAGGGGGATGGCTACACCTTC. Encoded protein: CASSKRQGDGYTF.

This clone was counted only a few times. The J gene is TRBJ1-2, the V gene TRBV5-4; 11 bases match TRBD1. The V gene's germline CDR1 is SGHNT and CDR2 YYREEE (reference sequence). The J segment lost 5 bases and the V segment lost 4 bases, leaving 10 bases of the junction unmatched. CDR3 size: 16 residues. In DNA form, the CDR3 reads TGTGCCAGCAGCGGGCGTCCGGGACAGGGGGTATATGGCTACACCTTC. Residues: CASSGRPGQGVYGYTF. The full variable domain, in which reference TRBV5-4 and TRBJ1-2 provide the parts outside the CDR3, is ETGVTQSPTHLIKTRGQQVTLRCSSQSGHNTVSWYQQALGQGPQFIFQYYREEENGRGNFPPRFSGLQFPNYSSELNVNALELDDSALYLCASSGRPGQGVYGYTFGSGTRLTVV.

The genes are TRBV28 and TRBJ1-2, with 9 bases aligning to TRBD1. Trimming removed 2 bases from V and 6 bases from J; junction bases left unmatched: 7. The CDR3 has 15 amino acids. Germline CDR1 reads MDHEN; CDR2 reads SYDVKM. DNA for the CDR3: TGTGCCAGCAGTTTAGGACAGGGGAGGGTAGATGGCTACACCTTC. Translated: CASSLGQGRVDGYTF.

The chain uses TRBV13 and TRBJ2-1, with TRBD1 as a possible D gene (6 bases). CDR3 length: 13 amino acids. The ends were cut back, 6 bases at V and 6 bases at J, with 12 bases in the middle. Germline CDR1 and CDR2: PRHDT and FYEKMQ (reference sequence). CDR3 bases: TGTGCCAGCAGAAAACAACAGGGCAATGAGCAGTTCTTC. Its translation: CASRKQQGNEQFF.

The genes are TRBV6-2 or TRBV6-3 and TRBJ1-5, with D possibly TRBD1 on 5 matching bases. The CDR3 has 13 residues. Between the trimmed V and J ends, which lost 5 bases and 6 bases, there was a span of 11 bases. CDR1 is MNHEY and CDR2 is SVGEGT in the germline V gene. Here the CDR3 reads CASSKQEFQPQHF. DNA for the CDR3: TGTGCCAGCAGTAAACAGGAATTTCAGCCCCAGCATTTT.

CDR3 in DNA: TGTGCCACCAGGTCAGCTGGAAACACCATATATTTT. This sequence encodes CATRSAGNTIYF. This chain connects TRBV15 to TRBJ1-3; D is unclear. Trimming took off 6 bases at V and 2 bases at J, with 5 bases between the two ends. This CDR3 is built from 12 residues. CDR1 LNHNV and CDR2 YYDKDF come from the germline V gene (reference sequence).

The rearrangement uses TRBV27 and TRBJ1-1; TRBD1 might be the D (6 bases). Germline CDR1 is MNHEY and CDR2 is SMNVEV (reference sequence). CDR3 length: 15 amino acids. CDR3 loop: CALREDSFMNTEAFF. Here the CDR3 DNA reads TGTGCTCTTCGGGAGGACAGCTTTATGAACACTGAAGCTTTCTTT.

This chain connects TRBV3-1 (or the pseudogene TRBV3-2) to TRBJ2-1; no firm D call. Looked up from germline, CDR1 is LGHDT and CDR2 is YNNKEL (reference sequence). This CDR3 region has 14 residues. V gave up 4 bases and J gave up 10 bases, with 17 bases separating them. The CDR3, as DNA: TGTGCCAGCAGCCCCTTGGGCTACCTTACCGAGCAGTTCTTC. Its translation: CASSPLGYLTEQFF.

J is TRBJ2-3 and V is TRBV4-1, with TRBD2 matching over 9 bases. With V trimmed by 2 bases and J by 3 bases, 6 bases remained unmatched. The CDR3 runs to 16 residues. Germline CDR1 is MGHRA and CDR2 is YSYEKL. The CDR3 DNA reads TGCGCCAGCAGCCAAACAGCGGGAGGTCGGACAGATACGCAGTATTTT. It yields the protein CASSQTAGGRTDTQYF.

This chain joins TRBV11-2 and TRBJ1-1, with 8 bases lining up with TRBD1. The J segment lost 5 bases and the V segment lost 4 bases, leaving 12 bases of the junction unmatched. CDR3 length equals 16 residues. The germline gives CDR1 SGHAT, CDR2 FQNNGV. CDR3 sequence: CASSWGQVHQGTEAFF. The CDR3 nucleotides are TGTGCCAGCAGCTGGGGACAGGTCCATCAGGGGACTGAAGCTTTCTTT.

This chain joins TRBV6-2 or TRBV6-3 and TRBJ2-7, with 12 bases that match TRBD2. The CDR3 loop spans 16 amino acids. With V trimmed by 2 bases and J by 2 bases, 4 bases remained unmatched. CDR1 is MNHEY and CDR2 is SVGEGT in the germline V gene. The CDR3 here is CASSYRRLAGAYEQYF. CDR3 coding DNA: TGTGCCAGCAGTTACCGGCGACTAGCGGGAGCCTACGAGCAGTACTTC.

About this clone itself: Other DNA variants within this sample encode the same CDR3. CDR3 DNA sequence: TGTGCCAGCAGCCTCCACCAGGGAGAAGCTTTCTTT. Its translation: CASSLHQGEAFF. The chain has TRBV3-1 (or the pseudogene TRBV3-2) and TRBJ1-1; a possible D gene is TRBD1 (5 bases). Germline V gene lookup returns CDR1 LGHDT and CDR2 YNNKEL (reference sequence). The CDR3 has 12 amino acids. Trimming removed 4 bases from V and 8 bases from J, with 11 bases in between.

The J gene is TRBJ2-2, the V gene TRBV30, with no clear D. Looked up from germline, CDR1 is GTSNPN and CDR2 is SVGIG (reference sequence). Trimming pared 3 bases from V and 0 bases from J, leaving 11 bases between. The CDR3 is 15 residues long. The CDR3 region is CAWRRHGANTGELFF. The CDR3 coding sequence is TGTGCCTGGAGGAGACATGGTGCGAACACCGGGGAGCTGTTTTTT. The full variable domain, rest sourced from reference TRBV30 and TRBJ2-2, is SQTIHQWPATLVQPVGSPLSLECTVEGTSNPNLYWYRQAAGRGLQLLFYSVGIGQISSEVPQNLSASRPQDRQFILSSKKLLLSDSGFYLCAWRRHGANTGELFFGEGSRLTVL.

V and J are TRBV6-5 and TRBJ1-2; D gene ambiguous. The CDR3 covers 13 residues. V shed 2 bases and J shed 8 bases, with 12 bases lying between them. The germline V gene encodes CDR1 MNHEY and CDR2 SVGAGI. This CDR3 is CASSYERKGGYTF. DNA of the CDR3: TGTGCCAGCAGTTACGAGCGGAAAGGAGGCTACACCTTC.

The chain couples TRBV30 to TRBJ2-2; D uncertain. CDR1 and CDR2 (germline): GTSNPN, SVGIG (reference sequence). V dropped 1 base and J dropped 6 bases, with 12 bases sitting between them. This CDR3 region has 14 residues. The CDR3 sequence is CAWSDLHLAGELFF. The CDR3 DNA follows: TGTGCCTGGAGTGATCTGCACTTGGCCGGGGAGCTGTTTTTT.

The chain combines TRBV6-2 or TRBV6-3 with TRBJ2-7; 7 bases fit TRBD1. V lost 0 bases and J lost 5; bases outside the gene matches: 13. Germline V gene data show CDR1 as MNHEY and CDR2 as SVGEGT. The CDR3 runs 17 residues. The CDR3 reads CASSYSRKTGSMNEQYF. The DNA of the CDR3 is TGTGCCAGCAGTTACTCGAGGAAGACAGGGTCAATGAACGAGCAGTACTTC.

The CDR3 DNA reads as TGCGCCAGCAGCTTGGGCGGAAAGGTCGCTGAAGCTTTCTTT. It yields the protein CASSLGGKVAEAFF. This sequence joins TRBV5-1 and TRBJ1-1; D remains ambiguous. This CDR3 is built from 14 residues. Germline lookup yields CDR1 SGHRS and CDR2 YFSETQ. Trimming stripped 0 bases from V and 6 bases from J, with 12 bases between.